This TCR beta chain was identified in a study of shared clonotypes between healthy human individuals. Overall study context: The study used three CD4 naive, three CD4 memory, two CD8 naive and one CD8 memory plate per donor.

Study-wide points: Estimated richness values were generally larger in naive subsets than in memory subsets.

Researchers partitioned CD4+ cells into CD45RA+ naive and CD45RA-negative memory subsets. Turning to this clone: Its antigen is as yet unknown.

The V gene lost 2 bases and the J gene lost 3 bases, with 7 bases spanning the gap. Germline V gives CDR1 MNHNY, CDR2 SVGAGI (reference sequence). The length of the CDR3 is 13 residues. Using immunoSEQ multiplex PCR, the repertoire was profiled, and TCRdb retains in-frame clones only, with some absent. The data show approximately 940,000 clones, 70% to 85% seen once. The material sequenced was memory CD4+ T cells sorted from blood. The subset here: CD45RA-negative fraction. The sequence was obtained from a young man in good health. The chain links TRBV6-6 to TRBJ2-5; a weak D match, TRBD2 (6 bases). CDR3 residues: CASSYASEETQYF. The CDR3 bases are TGTGCCAGCAGTTACGCTAGCGAAGAGACCCAGTACTTC.